The 24 T cell receptor beta chains reported below all come from one sample, sequenced in a study of CD8 T cells in Susac syndrome. Random hexamers primed reverse transcription of about 0.5 to 1 ug RNA. TCRdb itself ran the immunoSEQ multiplex PCR reads through MiXCR, one entry per CDR3 protein. The data show approximately 180,000 distinct CDR3 sequences, around 94% seen once. Source material: CD4+ T cells from PBMCs. These TCRs come from a human donor with Susac syndrome.

This chain joins TRBV15 and TRBJ2-3; perhaps TRBD2 as D (5 bases). This CDR3 region has 16 residues. Per the germline V gene, CDR1 is LNHNV and CDR2 is YYDKDF (reference sequence). The V and J ends lost 0 bases and 1 base respectively, with 11 bases between them. As DNA, the CDR3 is TGTGCCACCAGCAGAGATCCTAGCCGTCGCACAGATACGCAGTATTTT. It codes for CATSRDPSRRTDTQYF.

This chain links TRBV28 with TRBJ1-2; the D gene is possibly TRBD1 (6 bases). Looked up from germline, CDR1 is MDHEN and CDR2 is SYDVKM. The CDR3 is 11 residues long. V dropped 8 bases and J dropped 4 bases, with 8 bases sitting between them. CDR3 region: CASFRGYGYTF. DNA for the CDR3: TGTGCCAGCTTCAGGGGCTATGGCTACACCTTC.

This clonotype was picked up one time. V and J are TRBV20-1 and TRBJ2-7; 12 bases agree with TRBD2. From germline, CDR1 is DFQATT and CDR2 SNEGSKA (reference sequence). V lost 6 bases to trimming and J lost 5 bases; unmatched junction nucleotides: 5. The CDR3 has 13 amino acids. CDR3 sequence reads: CSAGLAGLDEQYF. The DNA for the CDR3 is TGCAGTGCCGGACTAGCGGGATTGGACGAGCAGTACTTC.

This clonotype was seen once. The rearrangement joins TRBV11-3 to TRBJ2-5; maybe TRBD2 (6 bases). This CDR3 has 18 amino acids. Germline CDR1 is SGHNT and CDR2 is YENEEA. The V end was cut by 5 bases, the J end by 5 bases, with 27 bases between. The CDR3, as DNA: TGTGCCAGCAGCGACTGGCAGGAGGGTAGTACCGGTGGGGAGACCCAGTACTTC. This translates into CASSDWQEGSTGGETQYF.

The chain has TRBV3-1 and TRBJ2-7, with D unclear. The CDR3 is 14 residues long. Trimming left V 4 bases short and J 3 bases short, with 13 bases between. Germline V lookup: CDR1 LGHDT, CDR2 YNNKEL (reference sequence). The CDR3 protein is CASSPGRYLYEQYF. The CDR3 coding sequence is TGTGCCAGCAGCCCCGGACGGTACCTCTACGAGCAGTACTTC.

J is TRBJ2-1 and V is TRBV20-1, with a weak D call TRBD2 (6 bases). From germline, CDR1 is DFQATT and CDR2 SNEGSKA (reference sequence). The CDR3 sequence is 16 residues long. V gave up 6 bases and J gave up 7 bases, with 25 bases separating them. CDR3 bases: TGCAGTGCCAATAGAGCGGAGCGGGCTCTCTCGAATGAGCAGTTCTTC. Amino acids: CSANRAERALSNEQFF.

This chain uses TRBV6-2 or TRBV6-3 with TRBJ1-2; 8 bases are a match to TRBD1. V dropped 6 bases and J dropped 8; count of bases not matched to a gene: 14. The CDR3 is 15 amino acids. Germline CDR1 is MNHEY and CDR2 is SVGEGT. Here the CDR3 reads CASRPMDREFWGYTF. For the CDR3, the DNA is TGTGCCAGCAGACCCATGGACAGGGAGTTTTGGGGCTACACCTTC.

The DNA of the CDR3 is TGCAGTGCAGGAAGACAGGGGGCTGGCACTGAAGCTTTCTTT. Its translation is CSAGRQGAGTEAFF. The V call is TRBV20-1, the J call TRBJ1-1; 10 nucleotides line up with TRBD1. The CDR3 runs 14 residues. Losses at the gene ends were 6 bases for V and 4 bases for J; bases not matched to a gene: 8. CDR1 is DFQATT and CDR2 is SNEGSKA in the germline V gene (reference sequence).

The chain uses TRBV7-2 and TRBJ1-2, with TRBD1 matching 7 bases. The CDR3 has 15 residues. The germline V gene has CDR1 SGHTA and CDR2 FQGNSA. The junction had 12 bases not matched to a gene; V was cut back by 5 bases and J by 6 bases. CDR3 sequence (DNA): TGTGCCAGCAGCCTACAGTTAGGGGGCGAGGATGGCTACACCTTC. It specifies CASSLQLGGEDGYTF.

The chain recombines TRBV20-1 with TRBJ2-7; 8 bases align to TRBD2. CDR3 length: 16 residues. V dropped 3 bases and J dropped 2; count of bases not matched to a gene: 12. The germline CDR1 and CDR2 sequences are DFQATT and SNEGSKA (reference sequence). The CDR3 DNA is TGCAGTGCTAGTAGACTAGGCGGGAGGTCTGCCTACGAGCAGTACTTC. This encodes CSASRLGGRSAYEQYF.

The V gene is TRBV4-1, the J gene TRBJ1-3; D is unclear. With 1 base removed from V and 0 bases from J, the gap between germline ends came to 13 bases. This CDR3 region has 17 residues. Per the germline V gene, CDR1 is MGHRA and CDR2 is YSYEKL. The CDR3 reads CASSQVRTTRSGNTIYF. CDR3 in DNA: TGCGCCAGCAGCCAAGTTAGGACTACCCGCTCTGGAAACACCATATATTTT.

This clonotype was seen once. The chain recombines TRBV6-6 with TRBJ2-3, with 9 bases that match TRBD2. Germline V gene lookup returns CDR1 MNHNY and CDR2 SVGAGI (reference sequence). The V and J ends lost 8 bases and 2 bases, in that order; junction bases with no gene match: 11. There are 16 residues in the CDR3. The CDR3 region has the DNA TGTGCCAGCGGGCACGGGCGGGAGGGAACCACAGATACGCAGTATTTT. Amino acid sequence: CASGHGREGTTDTQYF.

The chain's CDR3 is CASGNRDRTDTQYF. CDR3 bases: TGCGCCAGCGGGAACCGAGACCGCACAGATACGCAGTATTTT. The chain has TRBV4-1 and TRBJ2-3; D gene uncertain. Germline CDR1 MGHRA, CDR2 YSYEKL. The CDR3 covers 14 residues. Trimming cost V 8 bases and J 1 base, with 13 bases left between them.

In this sample, this clonotype turned up once. V and J are TRBV6-2 or TRBV6-3 and TRBJ2-7; D remains ambiguous. CDR1 and CDR2 from the germline V gene are MNHEY and SVGEGT. The length of the CDR3 is 11 residues. V dropped 4 bases and J dropped 7 bases, with 8 bases sitting between them. This chain's CDR3 is CASSFVEEQYF. In DNA form, the CDR3 reads TGTGCCAGCAGTTTTGTGGAGGAGCAGTACTTC.

The CDR3 sequence is CSAMEGISTGELFF. The CDR3 DNA is TGCAGTGCTATGGAGGGGATTAGCACCGGGGAGCTGTTTTTT. The chain has TRBV20-1 and TRBJ2-2, with D possibly TRBD2 on 6 matching bases. The CDR3 covers 14 residues. Germline CDR1 is DFQATT and CDR2 is SNEGSKA (reference sequence). Deletions cut 4 bases from V and 4 bases from J, with 13 bases between.

The chain employs TRBV18 and TRBJ2-2; 14 bases agree with TRBD2. V was clipped by 2 bases and J by 4 bases; unmatched bases: 3. The germline gives CDR1 KGHSH, CDR2 LQKENI. This CDR3 is 17 amino acids long. The CDR3 spells CASSPFGLAGGTGELFF. CDR3 in DNA: TGTGCCAGCTCACCATTCGGACTAGCGGGAGGCACCGGGGAGCTGTTTTTT.

The J gene is TRBJ2-6, the V gene TRBV27; D call uncertain. V was trimmed by 7 bases and J by 1 base, leaving 17 bases between them. Germline assignment: CDR1 MNHEY and CDR2 SMNVEV (reference sequence). This CDR3 has 17 residues. In nucleotides, the CDR3 is TGTGCCAGCACCACTTGGGTAGGCGGTTCTGGGGCCAACGTCCTGACTTTC. This gives the protein CASTTWVGGSGANVLTF.

This clonotype was counted a few times. J is TRBJ2-4 and V is TRBV14; D ambiguous. Trimming took off 1 base at V and 0 bases at J, with 19 bases between the two ends. Germline V gene data show CDR1 as SGHDN and CDR2 as FVKESK. The CDR3 sequence is 19 residues long. This CDR3 reads CASSQGGGSPTLAKNIQYF. The CDR3 DNA follows: TGTGCCAGCAGCCAAGGTGGCGGTTCCCCAACGCTAGCCAAAAACATTCAGTACTTC.

V and J are TRBV12-3 or TRBV12-4 and TRBJ2-5; D gene ambiguous. V was pared by 5 bases and J by 3 bases, with 10 bases between. This CDR3 has 13 residues. The CDR3 nucleotides read TGTGCCAGCAGTCAAGGGCCCAAAGAGACCCAGTACTTC. Translating it yields CASSQGPKETQYF.

The chain is built from TRBV4-3 and TRBJ2-5; 7 nucleotides line up with TRBD2. This CDR3 is 13 amino acids long. Looked up from germline, CDR1 is LGHNA and CDR2 is YSLEER. V lost 3 bases, J lost 4 bases, and 2 bases stayed unmatched. The CDR3 here is CASSQRTRETQYF. CDR3 nucleotide sequence: TGCGCCAGCAGCCAGAGGACTAGAGAGACCCAGTACTTC.

This chain joins TRBV11-2 and TRBJ2-5, with 12 bases aligning to TRBD2. The ends lost 0 bases at V and 5 bases at J; junction bases unmatched: 4. Germline CDR1 reads SGHAT; CDR2 reads FQNNGV. This CDR3 region has 16 residues. CDR3 DNA: TGTGCCAGCAGCTTAGAACTAGCGGGAGGTGGTGAGACCCAGTACTTC. It encodes CASSLELAGGGETQYF.

The CDR3 protein is CASSCSGANVLTF. CDR3 nucleotide sequence: TGTGCCAGCAGCTGTTCTGGGGCCAACGTCCTGACTTTC. The chain carries TRBV21-1 and TRBJ2-6. TRBV21-1 is an annotated pseudogene. The CDR3 is 13 amino acids.

The J gene is TRBJ2-1, the V gene TRBV20-1; TRBD2 matches at 10 bases. CDR3 size: 16 residues. The ends lost 0 bases at V and 4 bases at J; junction bases unmatched: 6. Germline V CDR1 and CDR2: DFQATT, SNEGSKA (reference sequence). CDR3 region: CSARDRRTSGYNEQFF. CDR3 nucleotide sequence: TGCAGTGCTAGAGATCGGAGGACTAGCGGTTACAATGAGCAGTTCTTC.

The chain joins TRBV7-2 to TRBJ1-5; D not resolved. The CDR3 loop spans 13 amino acids. In germline, CDR1 is SGHTA, CDR2 FQGNSA. V gave up 1 base and J gave up 6 bases, with 7 bases separating them. The CDR3 loop is CASSLGVGQPQHF. The CDR3 DNA follows: TGTGCCAGCAGCTTAGGGGTCGGTCAGCCCCAGCATTTT.